This T cell receptor beta chain was captured by sequencing in a study of cytomegalovirus exposure and HLA in healthy donors. Turning to the study itself: Researchers found that approximately 80% of 350 to 500 genotyped donors fell within the Caucasian-associated ancestry cluster. General study results and limits: The records held CMV serostatus as the only immune exposure information. The study designated 150 or so TCR beta chains cytomegalovirus-associated.

Of note for this clone: Its antigen is undetermined. The sample has other DNA sequences that encode this CDR3 too.

Primers: 60 Vbeta forward and 13 Jbeta reverse. Generated by immunoSEQ multiplex PCR, the TCRdb table keeps only in-frame clones and is missing some. The data show 120,000 or so clones, around 78% seen once. The junction had 7 bases not matched to a gene; V was cut back by 4 bases and J by 3 bases. In germline, CDR1 is SGHRS, CDR2 YFSETQ. The length of the CDR3 is 15 residues. The material sequenced was PBMCs. The TCR comes from a woman between 35 and 50 years old in good health and CMV-seronegative. This sequence joins TRBV5-1 and TRBJ2-3, with 8 bases fitting TRBD2. CDR3 in amino acids: CASSQGLVGTDTQYF. CDR3 in DNA: TGCGCCAGCAGCCAGGGACTAGTAGGGACAGATACGCAGTATTTT.